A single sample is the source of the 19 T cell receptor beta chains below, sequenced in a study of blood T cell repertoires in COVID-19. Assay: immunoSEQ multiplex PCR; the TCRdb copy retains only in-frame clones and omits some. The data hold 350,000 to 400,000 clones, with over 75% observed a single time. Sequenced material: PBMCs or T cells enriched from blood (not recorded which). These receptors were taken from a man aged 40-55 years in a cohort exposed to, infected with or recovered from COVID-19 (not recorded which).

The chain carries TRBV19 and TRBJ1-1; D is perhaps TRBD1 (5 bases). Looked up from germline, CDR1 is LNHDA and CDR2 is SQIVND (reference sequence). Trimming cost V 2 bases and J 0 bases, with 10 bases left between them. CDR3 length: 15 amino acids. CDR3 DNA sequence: TGTGCCAGTAGTATAAGAGCAGGGATGAACACTGAAGCTTTCTTT. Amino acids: CASSIRAGMNTEAFF. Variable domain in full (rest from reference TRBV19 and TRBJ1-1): DGGITQSPKYLFRKEGQNVTLSCEQNLNHDAMYWYRQDPGQGLRLIYYSQIVNDFQKGDIAEGYSVSREKKESFPLTVTSAQKNPTAFYLCASSIRAGMNTEAFFGQGTRLTVV.

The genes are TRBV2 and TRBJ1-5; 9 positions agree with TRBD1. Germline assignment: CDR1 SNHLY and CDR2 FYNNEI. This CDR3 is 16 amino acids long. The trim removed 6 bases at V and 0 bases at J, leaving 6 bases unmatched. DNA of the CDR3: TGTGCCAGCAGACCGTACAGGGGGCTTAGCAATCAGCCCCAGCATTTT. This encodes CASRPYRGLSNQPQHF.

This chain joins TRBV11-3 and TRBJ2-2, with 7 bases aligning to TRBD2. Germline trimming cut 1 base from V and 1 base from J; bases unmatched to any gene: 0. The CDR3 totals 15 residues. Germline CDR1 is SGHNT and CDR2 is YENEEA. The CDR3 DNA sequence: TGTGCCAGCAGCTTAGCTAGCGGGAACACCGGGGAGCTGTTTTTT. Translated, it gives CASSLASGNTGELFF.

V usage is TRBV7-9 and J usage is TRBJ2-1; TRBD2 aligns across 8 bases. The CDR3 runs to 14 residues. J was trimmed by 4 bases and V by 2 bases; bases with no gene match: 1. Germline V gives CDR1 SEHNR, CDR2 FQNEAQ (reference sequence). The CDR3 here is CASSLSSGYNEQFF. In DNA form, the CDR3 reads TGTGCCAGCAGCTTATCTAGCGGGTACAATGAGCAGTTCTTC.

CDR3 region: CASSFQTGDEQFF. CDR3 nucleotide sequence: TGTGCCAGCAGCTTTCAGACAGGAGACGAGCAGTTCTTC. The V gene is TRBV11-3, the J gene TRBJ2-1; D possibly corresponds to TRBD1 (6 bases). There are 13 residues in the CDR3. CDR1 and CDR2 (germline): SGHNT, YENEEA. The ends were cut back, 3 bases at V and 10 bases at J, with 13 bases in the middle.

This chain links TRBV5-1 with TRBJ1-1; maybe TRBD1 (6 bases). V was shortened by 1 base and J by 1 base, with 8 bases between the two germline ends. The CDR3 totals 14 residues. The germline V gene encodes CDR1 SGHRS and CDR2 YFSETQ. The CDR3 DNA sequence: TGCGCCAGCAGCTTGTACAGGGCGAACACTGAAGCTTTCTTT. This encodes CASSLYRANTEAFF.

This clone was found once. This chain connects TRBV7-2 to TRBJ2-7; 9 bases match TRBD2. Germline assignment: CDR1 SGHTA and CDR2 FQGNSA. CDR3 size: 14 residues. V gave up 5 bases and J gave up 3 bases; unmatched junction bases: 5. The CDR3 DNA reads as TGTGCCAGCAGCATAACTAGCGGGTTCTACGAGCAGTACTTC. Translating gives CASSITSGFYEQYF.

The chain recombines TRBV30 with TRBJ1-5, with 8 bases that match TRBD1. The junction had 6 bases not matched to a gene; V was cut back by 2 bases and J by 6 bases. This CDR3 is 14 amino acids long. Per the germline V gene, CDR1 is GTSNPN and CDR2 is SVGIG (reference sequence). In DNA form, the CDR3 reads TGTGCCTGGAGTACGGACAGGGTGCCTCAGCCCCAGCATTTT. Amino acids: CAWSTDRVPQPQHF.

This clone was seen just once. Written as DNA, the CDR3 is TGTGCCAGCAGCCCTCAGGGACTATCCTACAATGAGCAGTTCTTC. Its protein is CASSPQGLSYNEQFF. The chain is built from TRBV9 and TRBJ2-1, with 7 bases fitting TRBD2. CDR1 and CDR2 from the germline V gene are SGDLS and YYNGEE. The J segment lost 1 base and the V segment lost 4 bases, leaving 5 bases of the junction unmatched. The CDR3 is 15 residues long.

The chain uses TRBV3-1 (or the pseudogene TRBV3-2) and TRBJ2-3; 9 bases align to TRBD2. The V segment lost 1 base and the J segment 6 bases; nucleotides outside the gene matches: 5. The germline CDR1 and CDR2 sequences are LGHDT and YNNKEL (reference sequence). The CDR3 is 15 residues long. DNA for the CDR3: TGTGCCAGCAGCCAAGTGGTAGCGGGAGTGGATACGCAGTATTTT. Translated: CASSQVVAGVDTQYF.

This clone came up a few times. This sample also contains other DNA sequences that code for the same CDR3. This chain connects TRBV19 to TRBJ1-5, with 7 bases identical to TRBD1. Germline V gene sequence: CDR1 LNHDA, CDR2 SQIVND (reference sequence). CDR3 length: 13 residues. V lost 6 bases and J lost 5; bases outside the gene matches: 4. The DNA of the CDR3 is TGTGCCAGTAGCCTCGACAGGGATCAGCCCCAGCATTTT. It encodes CASSLDRDQPQHF. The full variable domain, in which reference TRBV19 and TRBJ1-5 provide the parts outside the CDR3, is DGGITQSPKYLFRKEGQNVTLSCEQNLNHDAMYWYRQDPGQGLRLIYYSQIVNDFQKGDIAEGYSVSREKKESFPLTVTSAQKNPTAFYLCASSLDRDQPQHFGDGTRLSIL.

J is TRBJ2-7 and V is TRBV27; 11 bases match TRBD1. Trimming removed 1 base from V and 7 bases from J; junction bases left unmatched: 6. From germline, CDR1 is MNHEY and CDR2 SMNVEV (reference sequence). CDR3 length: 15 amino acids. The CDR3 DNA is TGTGCCAGCAGTTTATTCGGACAGGGGGCGGGTGAGCAGTACTTC. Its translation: CASSLFGQGAGEQYF.

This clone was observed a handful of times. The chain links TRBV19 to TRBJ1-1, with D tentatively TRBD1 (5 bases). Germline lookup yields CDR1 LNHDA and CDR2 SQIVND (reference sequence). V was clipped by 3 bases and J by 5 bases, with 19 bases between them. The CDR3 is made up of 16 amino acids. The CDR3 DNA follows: TGTGCCAGTAGTATCGGCGGTTTGTCAGGGAGGACTGAAGCTTTCTTT. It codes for CASSIGGLSGRTEAFF.

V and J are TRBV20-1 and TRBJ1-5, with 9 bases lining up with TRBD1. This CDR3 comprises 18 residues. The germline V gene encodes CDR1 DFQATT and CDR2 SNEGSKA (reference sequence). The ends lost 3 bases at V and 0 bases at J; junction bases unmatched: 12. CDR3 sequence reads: CSASKHRGPITSNQPQHF. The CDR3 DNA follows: TGCAGTGCTAGTAAGCACAGGGGGCCTATTACTAGCAATCAGCCCCAGCATTTT.

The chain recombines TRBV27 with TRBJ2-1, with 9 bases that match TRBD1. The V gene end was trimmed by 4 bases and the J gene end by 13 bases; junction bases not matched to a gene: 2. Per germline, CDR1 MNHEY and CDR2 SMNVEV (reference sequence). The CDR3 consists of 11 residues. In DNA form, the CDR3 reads TGTGCCAGCAGTTGGGGACAGGGTCAGTTCTTC. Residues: CASSWGQGQFF.

The CDR3 here is CASSILRQSNTGELFF. CDR3 in DNA: TGTGCCAGCTCAATCCTCAGACAGTCGAACACCGGGGAGCTGTTTTTT. The chain has TRBV18 and TRBJ2-2; possible D gene TRBD1, 5 bases. Between the trimmed V and J ends, which lost 5 bases and 0 bases, there was a span of 13 bases. The CDR3 contains 16 residues. Germline values: CDR1 KGHSH, CDR2 LQKENI.

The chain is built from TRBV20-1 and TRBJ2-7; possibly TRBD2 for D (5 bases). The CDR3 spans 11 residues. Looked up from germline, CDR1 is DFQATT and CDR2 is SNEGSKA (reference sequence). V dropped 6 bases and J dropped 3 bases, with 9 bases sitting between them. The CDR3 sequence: CSASRDYEQYF. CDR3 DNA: TGCAGTGCCAGCCGGGACTACGAGCAGTACTTC.

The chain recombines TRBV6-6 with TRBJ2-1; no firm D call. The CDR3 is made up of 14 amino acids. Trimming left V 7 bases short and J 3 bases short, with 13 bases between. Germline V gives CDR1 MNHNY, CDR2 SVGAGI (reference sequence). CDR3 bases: TGTGCCAGCAATGAGGAATTTCACTACAATGAGCAGTTCTTC. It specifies CASNEEFHYNEQFF.

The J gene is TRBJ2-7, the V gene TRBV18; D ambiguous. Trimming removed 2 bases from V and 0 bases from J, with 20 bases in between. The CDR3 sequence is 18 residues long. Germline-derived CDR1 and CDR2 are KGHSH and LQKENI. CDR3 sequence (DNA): TGTGCCAGCTCACCATTCAGAAACAGTCCGTCGAGCTCCTACGAGCAGTACTTC. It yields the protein CASSPFRNSPSSSYEQYF.